This TCR beta chain is drawn from a study of T cells expressing NK-cell markers. The overall study: Researchers got TCR beta repertoires out of sorted CD3+CD56+NKG2C+, CD3+CD56+NKG2C- and CD3+CD56-NKG2C+ T cells. Within the sequenced cohort of eight donors, seven exhibited HCMV seropositivity and one was seronegative.

Whole-study results and caveats: Roughly 6 of the donors carried dominant NKG2C+ clonotypes that took up about 1.0-8% of their CD8+ T cells.

About this clonotype: The antigen remains undetermined.

For TCR beta, cDNA was produced by 5'RACE template switching with UMIs. With the 5' RACE reads reprocessed, TCRdb shows one record per CDR3 protein and no DNA. This sample's table has about 440,000 distinct CDR3 sequences. CDR3 length: 15 residues. In germline, CDR1 is MNHEY, CDR2 SVGEGT. Material for sequencing was blood T cells: a sorted CD56 or NKG2C T cell subset, CD4+ or CD8+ T cells, or bulk PBMC T cells (not recorded which). The receptor comes from a woman between 18 and 70 years old in good health. The V gene is TRBV6-2 or TRBV6-3, the J gene TRBJ2-1; lacking DNA, the TRBD1 call made by TCRdb goes unchecked. CDR3: CASSPEGSSYNEQFF.